The text below deals with one T cell receptor beta chain. What it binds is not known. The data originate from a study of T cell responses to AZD1222 COVID-19 vaccine. Assay used: immunoSEQ multiplex PCR; TCRdb lists only in-frame clones, some missing. Of under 140,000 clones in the sample, roughly nine tenths were seen once. Points from the study as a whole: Unmutated variant regions are reportedly targeted by nearly half of spike-specific TCRs. There were vaccine-associated CD4 TCRs across spike, dominant at 160-218 and 743-854.

CDR3 length: 15 amino acids. From germline, CDR1 is GTSNPN and CDR2 SVGIG (reference sequence). The germline V and J ends were trimmed by 1 base and 0 bases, with 10 bases remaining between them. Sequenced material: peripheral blood, taken on day 0 of AZD1222 vaccination. The clonotype comes from an adult in good health. The rearrangement uses TRBV30 and TRBJ2-1, with D tentatively TRBD1 (6 bases). CDR3 sequence (DNA): TGTGCCTGGAGTGCAGGGGAAGGCTCCTACAATGAGCAGTTCTTC. It yields the protein CAWSAGEGSYNEQFF.